The following is a T cell receptor (beta chain) sequence with its context. The antigen remains undetermined. The record originates from a study of beta chain features in type 1 diabetes. Overall study findings and caveats: Patients with Type 1 diabetes showed moderately but significantly shorter TCRB CDR3s in all four CD4+ subsets.

Germline CDR1 LNHNV, CDR2 YYDKDF (reference sequence). This CDR3 has 20 amino acids. The V gene lost 2 bases and the J gene lost 0 bases, with 22 bases spanning the gap. The sequenced template was cDNA made from the entire isolated RNA. Profiled with immunoSEQ multiplex PCR; TCRdb holds only in-frame clones, not every one. Among nearly 700,000 clones listed, under 15% were seen once. V usage is TRBV15 and J usage is TRBJ1-4, with D possibly matching TRBD1 (6 bases). The TCR sequence derives from a man younger than 30 with type 1 diabetes. Sequenced material: naive CD4+ T cells from blood. The CDR3 DNA sequence: TGTGCCACCAGCAGATCGCCCTCCGGGACACTCACTCCAACTAATGAAAAACTGTTTTTT. Amino acids: CATSRSPSGTLTPTNEKLFF. Looking up the rest from reference TRBV15 and TRBJ1-4 gives the full variable domain: DAMVIQNPRYQVTQFGKPVTLSCSQTLNHNVMYWYQQKSSQAPKLLFHYYDKDFNNEADTPDNFQSRRPNTSFCFLDIRSPGLGDTAMYLCATSRSPSGTLTPTNEKLFFGSGTQLSVL.